The 22 T cell receptor beta chains below come from one sample, sequenced in a study of control samples from healthy donors and cancer patients (dated by TCRdb to the early 2020s). Libraries were made using the immunoSEQ multiplex PCR assay. TCRdb mirrors the immuneACCESS table, restricted to in-frame sequences. Some clones are absent from its copies; in checked studies, under half trace to an unresolved V gene, and the reason for the others is unknown. Here the sample has 60,000 to 65,000 clones; roughly 85% occur a single time. 4.5% to 7% of the sample is held by the ten biggest clonotypes. Sequencing was performed on blood. Every receptor here comes from a man in his forties in good health.

This clone was recorded a few times. This chain joins TRBV5-1 and TRBJ2-2; D is unresolved. Germline values: CDR1 SGHRS, CDR2 YFSETQ. CDR3 length: 13 amino acids. The V end was cut by 7 bases, the J end by 4 bases, with 11 bases between. CDR3 nucleotide sequence: TGCGCCAGCCGCACGGGTGGCACCGGGGAGCTGTTTTTT. This gives the protein CASRTGGTGELFF. Full variable domain (outside the CDR3, taken from reference TRBV5-1 and TRBJ2-2): KAGVTQTPRYLIKTRGQQVTLSCSPISGHRSVSWYQQTPGQGLQFLFEYFSETQRNKGNFPGRFSGRQFSNSRSEMNVSTLELGDSALYLCASRTGGTGELFFGEGSRLTVL.

The chain carries TRBV2 and TRBJ2-2, with D uncertain. This CDR3 region has 15 residues. Trimming cost V 7 bases and J 3 bases, with 15 bases left between them. Germline-derived CDR1 and CDR2 are SNHLY and FYNNEI. The CDR3 nucleotides are TGTGCCAGCAATTGGGCTCCGAGTGACACCGGGGAGCTGTTTTTT. Translation: CASNWAPSDTGELFF.

The rearrangement joins TRBV5-6 to TRBJ2-5, with TRBD1 matching 8 bases. Per the germline V gene, CDR1 is SGHDT and CDR2 is YYEEEE. V gave up 2 bases and J gave up 5 bases; unmatched junction bases: 8. The CDR3 contains 15 residues. The CDR3 DNA follows: TGTGCCAGCAGCTTCTTTGGGACAGGCCCGGAGACCCAGTACTTC. It is translated as CASSFFGTGPETQYF.

This clone was found a few times. V usage is TRBV11-3 and J usage is TRBJ1-2, with 7 bases fitting TRBD1. The germline V gene has CDR1 SGHNT and CDR2 YENEEA. The CDR3 extends over 13 amino acids. The junction had 3 bases not matched to a gene; V was cut back by 4 bases and J by 4 bases. CDR3: CASSSRDSYGYTF. The CDR3 nucleotides read TGTGCCAGCAGCTCCCGGGACAGCTATGGCTACACCTTC.

This clone was recorded once. This chain links TRBV7-9 with TRBJ2-3; D is undetermined. The germline V and J ends were trimmed by 2 bases and 0 bases, with 3 bases remaining between them. Looked up from germline, CDR1 is SEHNR and CDR2 is FQNEAQ (reference sequence). The CDR3 is made up of 13 amino acids. CDR3 amino acids: CASSLSSTDTQYF. Written as DNA, the CDR3 is TGTGCCAGCAGCTTATCTAGCACAGATACGCAGTATTTT.

The J gene is TRBJ2-6, the V gene TRBV30; the D is unclear. Germline V gives CDR1 GTSNPN, CDR2 SVGIG (reference sequence). Between the trimmed V and J ends, which lost 0 bases and 4 bases, there was a span of 4 bases. CDR3 size: 13 residues. The CDR3 coding sequence is TGTGCCTGGAGTGTGGGGGGGGCCAACGTCCTGACTTTC. Amino acid sequence: CAWSVGGANVLTF.

The chain joins TRBV7-2 to TRBJ1-1, with a weak D call TRBD1 (5 bases). The germline V gene encodes CDR1 SGHTA and CDR2 FQGNSA. V shed 3 bases and J shed 4 bases, with 12 bases lying between them. This CDR3 region has 14 residues. This chain's CDR3 is CASSFSREGTEAFF. The CDR3 bases are TGTGCCAGCAGCTTTAGCAGGGAGGGCACTGAAGCTTTCTTT.

This chain uses TRBV10-3 with TRBJ1-1; D remains unclear. The germline V gene encodes CDR1 ENHRY and CDR2 SYGVKD. The CDR3 length is 11 residues. V lost 10 bases to trimming and J lost 6 bases, with 12 bases between them. This chain's CDR3 is CATSDGPEAFF. The CDR3 nucleotides read TGTGCCACCTCGGACGGCCCTGAAGCTTTCTTT.

The chain combines TRBV5-1 with TRBJ2-6, with a weak D call TRBD1 (6 bases). The CDR3 extends over 16 amino acids. CDR1 is SGHRS and CDR2 is YFSETQ in the germline V gene. Trimming took off 6 bases at V and 2 bases at J, with 15 bases between the two ends. The CDR3 region has the DNA TGCGCCAGCATAGACAGGATTTCGGCTGGGGCCAACGTCCTGACTTTC. Protein product: CASIDRISAGANVLTF.

The V call is TRBV11-2, the J call TRBJ1-4, with D tentatively TRBD1 (5 bases). The CDR3 consists of 14 residues. CDR1 is SGHAT and CDR2 is FQNNGV in the germline V gene. The V end was cut by 4 bases, the J end by 7 bases, with 13 bases between. DNA of the CDR3: TGTGCCAGCAGCTACCAGGGAACGGCTGAAAAACTGTTTTTT. This gives the protein CASSYQGTAEKLFF.

V usage is TRBV11-2 and J usage is TRBJ2-1, with D unclear. The germline gives CDR1 SGHAT, CDR2 FQNNGV. The CDR3 loop spans 13 amino acids. V was cut by 5 bases and J by 0 bases, with 5 bases left in between. This CDR3 is CASSRSSYNEQFF. CDR3 nucleotide sequence: TGTGCCAGCAGCCGGAGCTCCTACAATGAGCAGTTCTTC.

CDR3 nucleotides: TGTGCCAGCAGTTCGACAGGGGGCAGGACTGAAGCTTTCTTT. Residues: CASSSTGGRTEAFF. This rearrangement joins TRBV6-2 or TRBV6-3 to TRBJ1-1, with 10 bases fitting TRBD1. The V gene's germline CDR1 is MNHEY and CDR2 SVGEGT. The CDR3 has 14 residues. V lost 4 bases and J lost 5; bases outside the gene matches: 4.

This clone was observed once. The CDR3 here is CASSKTGYEAFF. The CDR3 nucleotides read TGTGCCAGCAGCAAAACAGGGTATGAAGCTTTCTTT. The chain links TRBV7-9 to TRBJ1-1; D is perhaps TRBD1 (6 bases). The CDR3 has 12 amino acids. Germline V gives CDR1 SEHNR, CDR2 FQNEAQ (reference sequence). V lost 5 bases and J lost 7, with 11 bases in between.

The V call is TRBV12-3 or TRBV12-4, the J call TRBJ1-1; D is unclear. Trimming cost V 3 bases and J 3 bases, with 8 bases left between them. This CDR3 has 13 residues. The CDR3 here is CASSFSPDTEAFF. DNA for the CDR3: TGTGCCAGCAGTTTCAGTCCAGACACTGAAGCTTTCTTT.

The chain has TRBV9 and TRBJ1-1; D call uncertain. This CDR3 is 13 amino acids long. Trimming removed 1 base from V and 3 bases from J, with 7 bases in between. From germline, CDR1 is SGDLS and CDR2 YYNGEE. The CDR3 DNA is TGTGCCAGCAGCGTATCTGGTGACACTGAAGCTTTCTTT. Amino acid sequence: CASSVSGDTEAFF.

The chain links TRBV3-1 (or the pseudogene TRBV3-2) to TRBJ1-2, with D hard to call. V was clipped by 1 base and J by 8 bases, with 14 bases between them. This CDR3 is built from 14 residues. The germline V gene encodes CDR1 LGHDT and CDR2 YNNKEL (reference sequence). For the CDR3, the DNA is TGTGCCAGCAGCCAAGTGGAAGGTTCTATGGGCTACACCTTC. It encodes CASSQVEGSMGYTF.

The V gene is TRBV11-3, the J gene TRBJ2-2; TRBD1 aligns across 7 bases. The V gene's germline CDR1 is SGHNT and CDR2 YENEEA. V dropped 5 bases and J dropped 4; count of bases not matched to a gene: 7. This CDR3 region has 15 residues. The CDR3 here is CASSPTQGSTGELFF. DNA for the CDR3: TGTGCCAGCAGCCCGACACAGGGGAGCACCGGGGAGCTGTTTTTT. Combining the CDR3 with reference TRBV11-3 and TRBJ2-2 gives the whole variable domain EAGVVQSPRYKIIEKKQPVAFWCNPISGHNTLYWYLQNLGQGPELLIRYENEEAVDDSQLPKDRFSAERLKGVDSTLKIQPAELGDSAVYLCASSPTQGSTGELFFGEGSRLTVL.

The V call is TRBV2, the J call TRBJ2-5, with D possibly matching TRBD2 (5 bases). This CDR3 is built from 13 residues. Trimming removed 4 bases at V and 5 bases at J, with 11 bases between. Looked up from germline, CDR1 is SNHLY and CDR2 is FYNNEI. The CDR3 coding sequence is TGTGCCAGCAGTGGTCTGAGAGGGGAGACCCAGTACTTC. Amino acids: CASSGLRGETQYF.

The chain links TRBV30 to TRBJ1-1; maybe TRBD1 (5 bases). The CDR3 length is 12 residues. Trimming stripped 4 bases from V and 6 bases from J, with 12 bases between. CDR1 and CDR2 from the germline V gene are GTSNPN and SVGIG (reference sequence). The CDR3 DNA follows: TGTGCCTGGACCACGGGGGGGGCTGAAGCTTTCTTT. It yields the protein CAWTTGGAEAFF.

The rearrangement links TRBV7-3 to TRBJ2-1; 13 bases map to TRBD2. Per germline, CDR1 SGHTA and CDR2 FQGTGA. Losses at the gene ends were 2 bases for V and 5 bases for J; bases not matched to a gene: 3. The length of the CDR3 is 16 residues. The CDR3 loop is CASSLVGTSGNNEQFF. As DNA, the CDR3 is TGTGCCAGCAGCTTAGTCGGGACTAGCGGGAACAATGAGCAGTTCTTC.

V is TRBV29-1 and J is TRBJ2-1, with a tentative D call TRBD2 (5 bases). Germline-derived CDR1 and CDR2 are SQVTM and ANQGSEA. This CDR3 is 14 amino acids long. V shed 4 bases and J shed 4 bases, with 14 bases lying between them. The chain's CDR3 is CSVVRGTGYNEQFF. Written as DNA, the CDR3 is TGCAGCGTTGTCCGGGGTACTGGGTACAATGAGCAGTTCTTC.

The sample holds one count of this clone. The rearrangement uses TRBV19 and TRBJ2-1; D might be TRBD2 (7 bases). This CDR3 comprises 15 residues. Trimming took 3 bases from V and 5 from J, leaving 14 bases between them. Per the germline V gene, CDR1 is LNHDA and CDR2 is SQIVND (reference sequence). CDR3 coding DNA: TGTGCCAGTAGTATCTCCTCCGGGGGGCACAATGAGCAGTTCTTC. The encoded protein is CASSISSGGHNEQFF.